This TCR beta chain was recorded in a study of T cells after posttransplantation cyclophosphamide. The study's findings and limits: Skin or GI-infiltrating T cells shared few TRB sequences with blood. Later post-transplant blood repertoires were often dominated by donor CD8+ memory clones.

V gave up 7 bases and J gave up 0 bases, with 15 bases separating them. The CDR3 totals 16 residues. In germline, CDR1 is SGHAT, CDR2 FQNNGV. Here immunoSEQ multiplex PCR was the method, and the copy in TCRdb shows in-frame clones only, minus some. This sample has 21,000 or so clones, with 95% to 99% found just once. This clone was counted once. Its antigen is not identified. The chain uses TRBV11-2 and TRBJ1-4; maybe TRBD1 (5 bases). The specimen was naive CD8+ T cells sorted from PBMCs. The receptor was derived from a middle-aged man in good health, CMV-negative, and a related stem cell transplant donor. CDR3 residues: CASTEAGEPTNEKLFF. The CDR3 DNA sequence: TGTGCCAGCACTGAGGCGGGGGAGCCAACTAATGAAAAACTGTTTTTT.